A single sample is the source of the 11 T cell receptor beta chains below, sequenced in a study of T cell repertoires in cytomegalovirus infection. These receptors have no identified antigens. TCRdb analysed the reads with MiXCR anew, one entry per CDR3 protein. The sample holds 680,000 or so distinct CDR3 sequences, around a third seen once. Sequencing was performed on cultured PBMCs, taken from culture after CMV antigen stimulation. Receptor source: a human donor in good health (CMV status not recorded). Some clones in this sample may be carry-over from other donors' samples.

The chain's CDR3 is CASSLINVPAGLYEQYF. The CDR3 DNA reads as TGTGCCAGCAGCTTGATAAACGTCCCCGCCGGCCTATACGAGCAGTACTTC. V and J are TRBV5-4 and TRBJ2-7; D is unresolved. From germline, CDR1 is SGHNT and CDR2 YYREEE (reference sequence). The CDR3 consists of 17 residues. V lost 1 base and J 4 bases, leaving 21 bases between the germline ends.

This clonotype turned up a few times. The chain has TRBV19 and TRBJ1-6; D uncertain. The CDR3 totals 14 residues. Between the trimmed V and J ends, which lost 1 base and 7 bases, there was a span of 8 bases. Germline V gene sequence: CDR1 LNHDA, CDR2 SQIVND (reference sequence). The CDR3 here is CASSIAGWNSPLHF. The CDR3 coding sequence is TGTGCCAGTAGTATAGCTGGGTGGAATTCACCCCTCCACTTT.

At least ten counts were recorded for this clonotype. The chain is built from TRBV7-2 and TRBJ2-7; 10 positions match TRBD1. The V segment lost 5 bases and the J segment 3 bases; nucleotides outside the gene matches: 4. CDR1 is SGHTA, CDR2 FQGNSA, per germline. The CDR3 has 14 amino acids. CDR3 residues: CASSPGQGHYEQYF. CDR3 nucleotide sequence: TGTGCCAGCAGCCCGGGACAGGGGCACTACGAGCAGTACTTC.

This clonotype was seen more than once but under ten times. The rearrangement uses TRBV6-6 and TRBJ2-2; D is undetermined. The CDR3 contains 14 residues. The ends were cut back, 4 bases at V and 3 bases at J, with 9 bases in the middle. CDR1 and CDR2 (germline): MNHNY, SVGAGI (reference sequence). DNA for the CDR3: TGTGCCAGCAGTTTTCTTGGAGACACCGGGGAGCTGTTTTTT. This encodes CASSFLGDTGELFF.

This chain connects TRBV12-3 or TRBV12-4 to TRBJ1-3; 7 nucleotides line up with TRBD1. J gave up 3 bases and V 6 bases, and 8 bases lay outside the gene matches. The length of the CDR3 is 15 residues. CDR3 in amino acids: CASSRGTVHGNTIYF. The CDR3 DNA sequence: TGTGCCAGCAGCCGGGGGACAGTACATGGAAACACCATATATTTT.

In its sample, this clonotype was seen a few times. This rearrangement joins TRBV7-2 to TRBJ2-7; possibly TRBD2 for D (5 bases). This CDR3 comprises 14 residues. Germline assignment: CDR1 SGHTA and CDR2 FQGNSA. V dropped 5 bases and J dropped 6 bases, with 17 bases sitting between them. The CDR3 region has the DNA TGTGCCAGCAGCGGCCGACTGGGCGGAGGCGAGCAGTACTTC. Amino acids: CASSGRLGGGEQYF.

The chain links TRBV7-4 to TRBJ2-7, with 11 bases lining up with TRBD2. This CDR3 contains 16 residues. Looked up from germline, CDR1 is SGHVT and CDR2 is SQSDAQ. Losses at the gene ends were 0 bases for V and 2 bases for J; bases not matched to a gene: 3. The CDR3 region is CASSLAPSGRTYEQYF. CDR3 nucleotides: TGTGCCAGCAGCTTAGCCCCTAGCGGGAGGACCTACGAGCAGTACTTC.

This clonotype has ten or more counts. The J gene is TRBJ2-3, the V gene TRBV7-2, with 9 bases identical to TRBD2. Germline values: CDR1 SGHTA, CDR2 FQGNSA. V was clipped by 0 bases and J by 8 bases; unmatched bases: 0. This CDR3 has 13 amino acids. Here the CDR3 DNA reads TGTGCCAGCAGCTTAGCTAGCGGGAGTACGCAGTATTTT. As protein: CASSLASGSTQYF.

This clonotype was counted between two and nine times. V usage is TRBV7-9 and J usage is TRBJ2-1; D perhaps matches TRBD2 (5 bases). Per germline, CDR1 SEHNR and CDR2 FQNEAQ (reference sequence). The CDR3 is made up of 14 amino acids. V gave up 0 bases and J gave up 6 bases, with 9 bases separating them. The chain's CDR3 is CASSLAGSGNEQFF. CDR3 nucleotides: TGTGCCAGCAGCTTAGCAGGGAGCGGCAATGAGCAGTTCTTC.

The chain links TRBV6-4 to TRBJ1-5; tentative D call: TRBD1 (6 bases). The length of the CDR3 is 15 residues. The germline CDR1 and CDR2 sequences are MRHNA and SNTAGT. V was pared by 3 bases and J by 2 bases, with 11 bases between. In DNA, the CDR3 is TGTGCCAGCAGTGATCAGGGGCCCGGCAATCAGCCCCAGCATTTT. Its translation is CASSDQGPGNQPQHF.

The chain joins TRBV4-1 to TRBJ2-5; no firm D call. The length of the CDR3 is 14 residues. Between the trimmed V and J ends, which lost 1 base and 5 bases, there was a span of 11 bases. Per the germline V gene, CDR1 is MGHRA and CDR2 is YSYEKL. As DNA, the CDR3 is TGCGCCAGCAGCCAAGGACCCAGTGGGGAGACCCAGTACTTC. It specifies CASSQGPSGETQYF.